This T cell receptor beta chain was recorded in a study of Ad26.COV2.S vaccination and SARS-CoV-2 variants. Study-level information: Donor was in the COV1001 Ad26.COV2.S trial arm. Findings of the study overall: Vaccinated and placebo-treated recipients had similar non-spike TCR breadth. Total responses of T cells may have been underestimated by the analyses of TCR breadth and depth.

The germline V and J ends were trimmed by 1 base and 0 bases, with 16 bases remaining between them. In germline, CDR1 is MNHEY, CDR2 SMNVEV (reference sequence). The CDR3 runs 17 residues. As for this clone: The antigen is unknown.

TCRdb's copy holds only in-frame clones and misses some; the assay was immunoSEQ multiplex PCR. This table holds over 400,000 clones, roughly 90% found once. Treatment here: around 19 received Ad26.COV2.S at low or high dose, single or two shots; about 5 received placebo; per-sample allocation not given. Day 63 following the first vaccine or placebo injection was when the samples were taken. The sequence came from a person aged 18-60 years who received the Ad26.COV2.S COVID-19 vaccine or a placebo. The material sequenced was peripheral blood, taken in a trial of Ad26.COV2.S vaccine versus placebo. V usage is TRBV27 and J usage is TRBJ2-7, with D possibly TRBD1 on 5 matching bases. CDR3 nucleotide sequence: TGTGCCAGCAGTTTATTACCCGGGCAGGGCCACTCCTACGAGCAGTACTTC. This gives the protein CASSLLPGQGHSYEQYF.